This TCR beta chain was captured in a study of cytomegalovirus exposure and HLA in healthy donors. Findings of the study overall: In a later analysis, several top co-occurrence clusters appeared linked to parvovirus B19, influenza, CMV and Epstein-Barr virus. In a later analysis, V- and J-gene trimming of beta chains associated with a DCLRE1C missense variant, replicated independently.

As regards this clone: The antigen remains undetermined.

A multiplex PCR was run with 60 Vbeta primers and 13 Jbeta primers. Profiling relied on immunoSEQ multiplex PCR, and the TCRdb table lists in-frame clones only, not all of them. The table shows roughly 130,000 clones, with 70% to 75% occurring only once. In germline, CDR1 is SNHLY, CDR2 FYNNEI. V trimming: 6 bases; J trimming: 2 bases; junction bases outside the gene matches: 12. This CDR3 comprises 17 residues. The sequencing sample was made of PBMCs. This chain links TRBV2 with TRBJ2-3; 9 positions agree with TRBD1. This TCR was sampled from a woman between 40 and 55 years old in good health and CMV-seropositive. The CDR3 loop reads CASRGIQGQGLTDTQYF. The CDR3 DNA reads TGTGCCAGCAGAGGGATACAGGGACAGGGTCTCACAGATACGCAGTATTTT.